This T cell receptor (beta chain) came from a study of OX40 agonist ivuxolimab in advanced cancers. At the level of the study: Age averaged roughly 60 years (range roughly 23 to 85), and just over 80% were male.

Enrollment shut out patients with autoimmune disease history or systemic immunosuppression. Peripheral blood came from all dose cohorts at three timepoints. This clone showed up just a few times. The protocol was immunoSEQ multiplex PCR, while the TCRdb copy is restricted to in-frame clones and leaves out a portion. The table has about 33,000 clones, roughly 81% seen once; the top ten hold about a fifth. Trimming shortened V by 2 bases and J by 3 bases, and 14 bases separated the two germline ends. The germline V gene has CDR1 MNHNS and CDR2 SASEGT. CDR3 length equals 15 residues. The specimen was CD4+ or CD8+ T cells sorted from blood, collected in a trial of the OX40 agonist ivuxolimab. The source is an adult with an advanced solid tumor such as melanoma, head and neck, liver or kidney cancer. The V gene is TRBV6-1, the J gene TRBJ2-7, with TRBD1 as a possible D gene (5 bases). CDR3 nucleotides: TGTGCCAGCAGTGAACAGGGCGGTACTAACTACGAGCAGTACTTC. Its protein product is CASSEQGGTNYEQYF.